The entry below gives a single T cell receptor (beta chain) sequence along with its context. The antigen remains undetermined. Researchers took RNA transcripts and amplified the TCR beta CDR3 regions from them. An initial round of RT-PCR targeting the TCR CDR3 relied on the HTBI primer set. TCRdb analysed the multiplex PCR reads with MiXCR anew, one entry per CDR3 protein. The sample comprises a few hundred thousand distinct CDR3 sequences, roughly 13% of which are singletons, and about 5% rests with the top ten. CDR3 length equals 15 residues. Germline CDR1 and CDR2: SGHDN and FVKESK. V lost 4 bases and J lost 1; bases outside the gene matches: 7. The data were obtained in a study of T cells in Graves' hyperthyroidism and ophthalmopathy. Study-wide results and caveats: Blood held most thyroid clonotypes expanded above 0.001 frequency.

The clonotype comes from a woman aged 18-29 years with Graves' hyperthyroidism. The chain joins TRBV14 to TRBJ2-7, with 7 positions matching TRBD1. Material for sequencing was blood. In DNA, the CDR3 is TGTGCCAGCAGCCCACCCGGGACAGCTTCCTACGAGCAGTACTTC. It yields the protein CASSPPGTASYEQYF. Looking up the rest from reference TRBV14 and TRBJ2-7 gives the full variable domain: EAGVTQFPSHSVIEKGQTVTLRCDPISGHDNLYWYRRVMGKEIKFLLHFVKESKQDESGMPNNRFLAERTGGTYSTLKVQPAELEDSGVYFCASSPPGTASYEQYFGPGTRLTVT.